The 23 T cell receptor beta chains below were found in one sample sequenced in a study of shared T cell receptors in the human thymus. Profiled with immunoSEQ multiplex PCR; TCRdb holds only in-frame clones, not every one. The table records some 660,000 clones, 80% to 90% of them present only once. These sequences were also reported in another study, on human thymus T cells.

Sequencing used thymocytes. These receptors all stem from a boy under three years old with a congenital heart defect.

In the case of this clone: Other DNA sequences in this specimen translate into the identical CDR3. The chain carries TRBV11-2 and TRBJ2-5, with D possibly being TRBD1 (6 bases). In germline, CDR1 is SGHAT, CDR2 FQNNGV. There are 15 residues in the CDR3. The germline V and J ends were trimmed by 1 base and 3 bases, with 12 bases remaining between them. The CDR3 spells CASSLVQGSKETQYF. The CDR3 nucleotides read TGTGCCAGCAGCTTAGTCCAGGGGTCAAAAGAGACCCAGTACTTC.

This clone was observed a few times. The rearrangement links TRBV4-3 to TRBJ2-3; 8 nucleotides line up with TRBD2. Per the germline V gene, CDR1 is LGHNA and CDR2 is YSLEER. V was clipped by 3 bases and J by 1 base; unmatched bases: 6. The CDR3 totals 16 residues. The CDR3 DNA reads TGCGCCAGCAGCCAGGTTAGCGGGAACTGCACAGATACGCAGTATTTT. As protein: CASSQVSGNCTDTQYF.

CDR3 nucleotides: TGTGCCACCGCGCGGACAGCTAACACTGAAGCTTTCTTT. It translates to CATARTANTEAFF. This chain connects TRBV7-8 to TRBJ1-1, with a tentative D call TRBD1 (6 bases). The CDR3 runs to 13 residues. V was shortened by 10 bases and J by 2 bases, with 14 bases between the two germline ends. Germline loops: CDR1 SGHVS, CDR2 FQNEAQ.

J is TRBJ2-7 and V is TRBV10-2, with 7 bases that match TRBD1. Trimming took 6 bases from V and 0 from J; bases not matched to a gene: 11. The CDR3 sequence is 16 residues long. CDR1 is WSHSY and CDR2 is SAAADI in the germline V gene. The CDR3 DNA reads TGCGCCAGCAGGAAAGTCTACAGGGGATTCTCCTACGAGCAGTACTTC. Translation: CASRKVYRGFSYEQYF.

The chain employs TRBV14 and TRBJ1-1; 7 nucleotides align to TRBD1. This CDR3 has 13 residues. Germline values: CDR1 SGHDN, CDR2 FVKESK. V lost 4 bases and J lost 6; bases outside the gene matches: 5. The chain's CDR3 is CASSLTGAAEAFF. CDR3 nucleotide sequence: TGTGCCAGCAGCCTCACAGGGGCTGCTGAAGCTTTCTTT.

This rearrangement joins TRBV6-1 to TRBJ2-1, with D possibly TRBD1 on 5 matching bases. CDR3 size: 15 residues. Germline V gene data show CDR1 as MNHNS and CDR2 as SASEGT. The V gene lost 4 bases and the J gene lost 7 bases, with 17 bases spanning the gap. CDR3 DNA: TGTGCCAGCAGTGGGTATGACAGTAGCTTGAATGAGCAGTTCTTC. It translates to CASSGYDSSLNEQFF.

This clone was detected only a few times. The rearrangement uses TRBV4-2 and TRBJ2-7; no clear D. Germline CDR1 is LGHNA and CDR2 is YNFKEQ. CDR3 length: 15 residues. V gave up 3 bases and J gave up 0 bases, with 12 bases separating them. The CDR3 nucleotides are TGTGCCAGCAGCCACCTTAGCCACCCCTCCTACGAGCAGTACTTC. Translated: CASSHLSHPSYEQYF.

The chain has TRBV28 and TRBJ2-5, with TRBD2 matching 9 bases. Germline CDR1 and CDR2: MDHEN and SYDVKM. This CDR3 has 15 amino acids. J was trimmed by 6 bases and V by 4 bases; bases with no gene match: 9. The CDR3 protein is CASSSQRGARKTQYF. CDR3 bases: TGTGCCAGCAGTTCGCAGCGGGGGGCCAGGAAGACCCAGTACTTC.

The chain combines TRBV10-1 with TRBJ2-5; 8 nucleotides line up with TRBD2. The V and J ends lost 3 bases and 2 bases, in that order; junction bases with no gene match: 5. Germline CDR1 reads WNHNN; CDR2 reads SYGVQD (reference sequence). The CDR3 has 15 residues. CDR3 DNA: TGCGCCAGCAGTGAACGGGGGGGAAGGCAAGAGACCCAGTACTTC. Its protein is CASSERGGRQETQYF.

The CDR3 sequence: CASSLTGGTGGNEQYF. DNA for the CDR3: TGTGCCAGCTCACTTACCGGCGGGACAGGCGGTAACGAGCAGTACTTC. The chain has TRBV18 and TRBJ2-7, with 8 bases fitting TRBD1. CDR3 length equals 16 residues. V lost 4 bases to trimming and J lost 5 bases; unmatched junction nucleotides: 13. CDR1 KGHSH and CDR2 LQKENI come from the germline V gene.

This sequence joins TRBV5-5 and TRBJ2-3; TRBD2 might be the D (5 bases). The germline CDR1 and CDR2 sequences are SGHKS and YYEKEE (reference sequence). CDR3 length: 16 residues. The V end was cut by 5 bases, the J end by 2 bases, with 18 bases between. The CDR3 region is CASRPPSSDNTDTQYF. CDR3 in DNA: TGTGCCAGCAGACCCCCGAGTAGCGATAACACAGATACGCAGTATTTT.

The V and J genes are TRBV4-3 and TRBJ2-1; tentatively, D is TRBD2 (7 bases). The germline V gene has CDR1 LGHNA and CDR2 YSLEER. The CDR3 has 18 amino acids. The germline V and J ends were trimmed by 0 bases and 2 bases, with 17 bases remaining between them. The CDR3 nucleotides read TGCGCCAGCAGCCAAGATCTTGTAGGGGGGGGCCCCTACAATGAGCAGTTCTTC. As protein: CASSQDLVGGGPYNEQFF.

The V gene is TRBV10-2, the J gene TRBJ1-5; D gene unclear. CDR1 and CDR2 (germline): WSHSY, SAAADI. The CDR3 contains 15 residues. V lost 3 bases to trimming and J lost 2 bases, with 11 bases between them. This chain's CDR3 is CASSESERGNQPQHF. Here the CDR3 DNA reads TGCGCCAGCAGTGAAAGTGAGAGGGGCAATCAGCCCCAGCATTTT.

This chain uses TRBV27 with TRBJ1-2, with TRBD1 identical over 10 bases. Germline V gene sequence: CDR1 MNHEY, CDR2 SMNVEV (reference sequence). The CDR3 covers 19 residues. After removal of 4 bases from V and 3 bases from J, the junction contained 17 bases not matched to a gene. CDR3: CASSSPQARTGGIDYGYTF. The CDR3 region has the DNA TGTGCCAGCAGTTCCCCCCAGGCTCGGACAGGGGGGATCGACTATGGCTACACCTTC.

The V call is TRBV6-5, the J call TRBJ1-4; no clear D. Germline CDR1 and CDR2: MNHEY and SVGAGI. The CDR3 sequence is 14 residues long. V dropped 6 bases and J dropped 8 bases, with 16 bases sitting between them. The DNA of the CDR3 is TGTGCCAGCAGAGATCATATGGGCAAAGAAAAACTGTTTTTT. Its protein product is CASRDHMGKEKLFF.

The CDR3 reads CASSSGTSGSSGAGYEQYF. The CDR3 DNA reads as TGTGCCAGCAGTTCCGGGACTAGCGGGAGTAGCGGAGCGGGTTACGAGCAGTACTTC. V and J are TRBV27 and TRBJ2-7; TRBD2 aligns across 14 bases. The CDR3 runs 19 residues. V trimming: 4 bases; J trimming: 4 bases; junction bases outside the gene matches: 15. Germline-derived CDR1 and CDR2 are MNHEY and SMNVEV (reference sequence).

The rearrangement joins TRBV27 to TRBJ2-5; D perhaps matches TRBD2 (5 bases). V shed 0 bases and J shed 1 base, with 15 bases lying between them. The V gene's germline CDR1 is MNHEY and CDR2 SMNVEV (reference sequence). The CDR3 length is 17 residues. The CDR3 protein is CASSLSWPRGFQETQYF. The DNA of the CDR3 is TGTGCCAGCAGTTTATCATGGCCGCGCGGGTTCCAAGAGACCCAGTACTTC.

The V and J genes are TRBV4-3 and TRBJ2-4; TRBD1 aligns across 12 bases. Per the germline V gene, CDR1 is LGHNA and CDR2 is YSLEER. J was trimmed by 2 bases and V by 0 bases; bases with no gene match: 8. The CDR3 runs 19 residues. DNA for the CDR3: TGCGCCAGCAGCCAAGAATCGAAGGGACAGGGGGCCTCCAAAAACATTCAGTACTTC. This translates into CASSQESKGQGASKNIQYF.

The rearrangement uses TRBV14 and TRBJ2-7, with D perhaps matching TRBD1 (6 bases). Germline values: CDR1 SGHDN, CDR2 FVKESK. CDR3 length: 14 residues. Trimming cost V 3 bases and J 5 bases, with 14 bases left between them. For the CDR3, the DNA is TGTGCCAGCAGCCACAGTCAGGGGTCGGACGAGCAGTACTTC. Its translation: CASSHSQGSDEQYF.

The chain couples TRBV7-2 to TRBJ2-3, with TRBD2 identical over 8 bases. Trimming cost V 1 base and J 5 bases; bases outside gene matches: 11. The CDR3 contains 17 residues. Germline-derived CDR1 and CDR2 are SGHTA and FQGNSA. CDR3 coding DNA: TGTGCCAGCAGCTTAGGCCCGTCGAGCGGGGGAATAGATACGCAGTATTTT. Encoded protein: CASSLGPSSGGIDTQYF.

The rearrangement joins TRBV28 to TRBJ2-1, with TRBD2 matching 9 bases. Looked up from germline, CDR1 is MDHEN and CDR2 is SYDVKM. The V gene end was trimmed by 1 base and the J gene end by 4 bases; junction bases not matched to a gene: 8. This CDR3 is 17 amino acids long. The CDR3 sequence: CASSLLRSGRKYNEQFF. In nucleotides, the CDR3 is TGTGCCAGCAGTTTATTGAGGAGCGGGAGGAAATACAATGAGCAGTTCTTC.

CDR3 sequence reads: CASSLRGGQGYNEQFF. The DNA for the CDR3 is TGTGCCAGCAGCCTAAGGGGGGGACAGGGGTACAATGAGCAGTTCTTC. V and J are TRBV14 and TRBJ2-1, with TRBD1 matching 10 bases. Germline assignment: CDR1 SGHDN and CDR2 FVKESK. V lost 4 bases, J lost 4 bases, and 7 bases stayed unmatched. CDR3 length: 16 amino acids.

The chain employs TRBV19 and TRBJ2-7, with D perhaps TRBD2 (5 bases). The CDR3 totals 16 residues. The ends were cut back, 5 bases at V and 1 base at J, with 18 bases in the middle. The V gene's germline CDR1 is LNHDA and CDR2 SQIVND (reference sequence). DNA of the CDR3: TGTGCCAGTAGTCCGCGAGGGCCAGGCGTATCCTACGAGCAGTACTTC. Its protein is CASSPRGPGVSYEQYF.